Here is one TCR beta chain with its context. Its antigen is still unknown. This may be a read error: a much more frequent sequence differs by one nucleotide. CDR1 and CDR2 were assigned from the germline V gene as LGHNA and YSLEER. The CDR3 covers 18 residues, taking in both the cysteine and the phenylalanine. Here the CDR3 DNA is all that survives: 54 bases in frame from base 1. Interpreted using the paper, the treatment or condition label stands for: live attenuated yellow fever vaccine strain. At each blood-draw timepoint, two biological replicates of bulk PBMCs were collected. PBMCs were isolated from peripheral blood using a standard Ficoll-Paque protocol. TriZol was used to extract RNA from bulk PBMCs, CD4 and CD8 fractions, and dextramer-positive and dextramer-negative fractions. The data stem from a study of T cells after yellow fever vaccination (dated by TCRdb to the late 2010s). About the study as a whole: The SMART-Seq v4 Ultra Low Input RNA kit was used to prepare libraries from fractions with low cell numbers. To follow T-cell clones before and after both primary and booster YFV17D yellow fever vaccination, bulk TCR alpha and beta repertoires underwent longitudinal sequencing. Two healthy male donors made up the cohort, one aged 18 to 29 years and the other aged 30 to 40 years. Blood samples were taken at several timepoints before and after primary and secondary immunization, and bulk PBMC replicates and cell subsets were isolated.

Study-wide conclusions, independent of this receptor: After the booster, most of the clones that had expanded following primary vaccination were detected again (roughly 97% of CD4 and 80% to 90% of CD8), which suggests that memory was broadly maintained. FACS-sorted repertoires could contain abundant contaminating clonotypes from the bulk population, so computational filtering was required. A small share of clonotypes occurred in both CD4 and CD8 compartments, likely arising from convergent recombination. Because the study included only two donors, the extent to which the findings can be generalized is limited. The secondary T-cell response was weaker than the primary response but faster, peaking on day 5 instead of day 15.

Synthesis of TCR cDNA relied on 5'RACE template switching, a step that introduced a universal primer site along with unique molecular identifiers. cDNA synthesis was primed from both the TCR alpha and TCR beta constant segments. Libraries were amplified in two PCR steps, with sample barcodes and sequencing adapters added in the second step. Sequencing of libraries was done on Illumina HiSeq 2500 (2x100 bp) or NovaSeq (2x150 bp). The authors' pipeline ran thus. Demultiplexing of reads and collapsing into UMI consensus sequences were performed with MIGEC, and V(D)J alignment was carried out with MiXCR. Using edgeR on replicate PBMC samples, clonotypes were called vaccine-responding if FDR was below 0.01 and the log2 fold change was above 5 up to day 15. Each bulk clonotype received a CD4 or CD8 identity based on whether the sequenced CD4 or CD8 repertoire contained that clonotype at higher abundance. TCRdb reprocessed the public reads (quality trimming at Q25 with fastp, clone calling with MiXCR) and kept in-frame beta chains. Merged by CDR3 protein, the rows form single entries marked with the most common genes and DNA. TCRdb, not the authors, supplied the V and J calls. In all, the sample holds 450,000 to 650,000 distinct CDR3 sequences, and roughly 13% of those were seen once. The top ten clones comprise over 11% of the sample.

The rearranged segments are TRBV4-3 and TRBJ2-4; TRBD2 agrees with 7 junctional bases. The TCR sequence derives from a man aged 25-40 years who received the YFV17D yellow fever vaccine. This specimen consisted of PBMCs, obtained on the day of the yellow fever booster vaccination. CDR3 sequence: CASSQVAGSSLAKNSQYF. The nucleotide sequence is TGCGCCAGCAGCCAAGTAGCGGGCTCTTCCCTAGCCAAAAACAGTCAGTACTTC.